One and the same sample provided the 2 T cell receptor beta chains below, sequenced in a study of blood T cell repertoires in COVID-19. Sequencing was performed with immunoSEQ multiplex PCR; in TCRdb, only in-frame clones are kept and a portion is missing. The table has approximately 100,000 clones, around 85% seen once. Sequences were obtained from peripheral blood. The receptors were sampled from a human donor in a cohort sampled during active COVID-19.

The chain combines TRBV30 with TRBJ1-2, with D possibly matching TRBD1 (5 bases). There are 15 residues in the CDR3. Deletions cut 1 base from V and 4 bases from J, with 16 bases between. CDR1 GTSNPN and CDR2 SVGIG come from the germline V gene (reference sequence). The CDR3 spells CAWSAGIGGGYGYTF. The CDR3 region has the DNA TGTGCCTGGAGTGCGGGAATTGGGGGGGGCTATGGCTACACCTTC.

The chain has TRBV30 and TRBJ2-7; TRBD1 matches 8 bases. Germline V gives CDR1 GTSNPN, CDR2 SVGIG (reference sequence). This CDR3 spans 13 amino acids. V was clipped by 4 bases and J by 5 bases; unmatched bases: 7. Here the CDR3 DNA reads TGTGCCTGGATTAAGCAGGGGGCCAACGAGCAGTACTTC. Translated: CAWIKQGANEQYF.